This TCR beta chain appears in the sequencing data of a study of shared clonotypes between healthy human individuals. The overall study: CD8 memory received one plate per donor, CD8 naive two, CD4 memory three and CD4 naive three.

With respect to this clone: Its antigen is not identified.

Generated by immunoSEQ multiplex PCR, the TCRdb table keeps only in-frame clones and is missing some. The repertoire has some 690,000 clones, roughly 87% of them found once; the top ten carry roughly 36%. CD45RO+ cells joined CCR7-negative CD45RA+ TemRA cells to form CD8 memory. V was pared by 2 bases and J by 6 bases, with 11 bases between. The CDR3 loop spans 13 amino acids. Germline V gives CDR1 SEHNR, CDR2 FQNEAQ (reference sequence). Study-level points and caveats: Several donors had 4% to 6.5% of their naive CD4 clonotypes in common.

The chain uses TRBV7-9 and TRBJ2-7; D call uncertain. This receptor was identified in a man aged 18 to 29 in good health. Some clones in this sample may be carry-over from other donors' samples. Sequencing input: memory CD8+ T cells from PBMCs. Sample subset: CD45RO+ cells pooled with CCR7-negative TemRA cells. The CDR3 coding sequence is TGTGCCAGCAGCTTAAGGGCTCCGGGCGAGCAGTACTTC. Translated, it gives CASSLRAPGEQYF.